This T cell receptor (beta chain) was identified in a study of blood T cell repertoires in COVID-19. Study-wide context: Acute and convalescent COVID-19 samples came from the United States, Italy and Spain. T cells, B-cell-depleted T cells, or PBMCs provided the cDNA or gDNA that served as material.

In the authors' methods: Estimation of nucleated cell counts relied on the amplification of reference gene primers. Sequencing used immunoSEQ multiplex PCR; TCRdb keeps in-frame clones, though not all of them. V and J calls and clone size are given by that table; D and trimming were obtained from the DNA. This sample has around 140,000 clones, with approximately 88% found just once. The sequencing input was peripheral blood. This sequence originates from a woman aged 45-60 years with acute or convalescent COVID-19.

CDR3 amino acids: CATSRDRGSYQPQHF. CDR3 DNA sequence: TGTGCCACCAGCAGAGATAGAGGATCCTATCAGCCCCAGCATTTT. The chain recombines TRBV15 with TRBJ1-5; no reliable D call. Trimming pared 0 bases from V and 5 bases from J, leaving 11 bases between. The CDR3 is 15 residues long. The germline CDR1 and CDR2 sequences are LNHNV and YYDKDF (reference sequence). The whole variable domain, filled in from reference TRBV15 and TRBJ1-5, reads DAMVIQNPRYQVTQFGKPVTLSCSQTLNHNVMYWYQQKSSQAPKLLFHYYDKDFNNEADTPDNFQSRRPNTSFCFLDIRSPGLGDTAMYLCATSRDRGSYQPQHFGDGTRLSIL.